The clone carrying this TCR beta chain appeared a few times. The listed genes are named as in mouse. Read data end 1 residue before the CDR3 end; the end is taken from the germline J gene. The ends were cut back, 3 bases at V and 2 bases at J, with 3 bases in the middle. This CDR3 comprises 12 residues. CDR1 and CDR2 (germline): NSQYPW, LRSPGD (reference sequence). These data come from a study of tissue T cells after allogeneic stem cell transplantation. Time point described: mouse harvest day 14 after allogeneic transplant. Mouse grafts combined 10^7 T-cell-depleted bone marrow cells with 10^6 splenic CD5+ T cells. The table came from immunoSEQ multiplex PCR; TCRdb's copy has only in-frame clones and leaves some out. The sample carries 6,500 to 8,000 clones, around 33% recorded once.

This chain joins TRBV1 and TRBJ2-5, with D uncertain. Input material: skin. This receptor was obtained from a female BALB/c mouse given C57BL/6 T cells with graft-versus-host disease after an allogeneic hematopoietic cell transplant. The sequenced part of the CDR3 DNA is TGCACCTGCAGTGCTGTCCAAGACACCCAGTAC. Protein: CTCSAVQDTQY. The whole CDR3 region reads CTCSAVQDTQYF.